A selection of T cell receptor beta chains follows, all from one sample in a study of blood T cell dynamics during melanoma immunotherapy. Generated by immunoSEQ multiplex PCR, the TCRdb table keeps only in-frame clones and is missing some. The sample holds 10,000 to 13,000 clones, 75% to 90% seen once. The sample here was blood, taken from a patient treated with checkpoint blockade. These receptors originate from a human donor with melanoma. The CDR3 runs from the conserved cysteine through the conserved F or W. The order of the fields is D gene, J gene, V gene, CDR3 protein. A D gene is named only where the DNA matches it firmly.

TRBD1 | TRBJ2-3 | TRBV12-5 | CASGTGQVSTDTQYF
TRBD1 | TRBJ1-2 | TRBV30 | CAWSVEGAGYGYTF
TRBD1 | TRBJ1-1 | TRBV6-6 | CASTPDRGSYTEAFF
TRBD1 | TRBJ1-2 | TRBV7-9 | CASSPRTGGNYGYTF
TRBD2 | TRBJ2-5 | TRBV7-2 | CASSRSGGKEETQYF
- | TRBJ1-1 | TRBV7-8 | CASSLDPGSTEAFF
TRBD2 | TRBJ2-3 | TRBV7-3 | CASSLTSGITDTQYF
- | TRBJ2-5 | TRBV11-2 | CASSYRGPQETQYF
- | TRBJ2-3 | TRBV29-1 | CSVGDPGLSTDTQYF
- | TRBJ2-6 | TRBV5-1 | CASLEAGANVLTF
- | TRBJ1-1 | TRBV5-1 | CASCRDGTSMNTEAFF
- | TRBJ1-6 | TRBV27 | CASSSQPGGTNSPLHF
- | TRBJ2-2 | TRBV21-1 | CASSKDGTTNTGELFF
- | TRBJ2-3 | TRBV13 | CASSLGPGAHPDTQYF
- | TRBJ1-5 | TRBV19 | CASSNALYSNQPQHF
- | TRBJ1-1 | TRBV12-5 | CASGRDNEAFF